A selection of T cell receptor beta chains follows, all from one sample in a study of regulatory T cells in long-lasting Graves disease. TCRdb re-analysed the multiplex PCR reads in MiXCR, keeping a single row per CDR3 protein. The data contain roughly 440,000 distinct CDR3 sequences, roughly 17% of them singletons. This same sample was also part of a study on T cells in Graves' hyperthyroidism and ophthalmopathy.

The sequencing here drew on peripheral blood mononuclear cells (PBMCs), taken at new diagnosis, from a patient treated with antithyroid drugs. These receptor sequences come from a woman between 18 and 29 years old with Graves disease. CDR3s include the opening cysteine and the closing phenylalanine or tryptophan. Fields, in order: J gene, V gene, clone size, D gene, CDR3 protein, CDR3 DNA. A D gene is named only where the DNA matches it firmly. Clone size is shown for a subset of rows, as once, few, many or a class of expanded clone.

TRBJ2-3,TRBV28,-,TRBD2,CASSRGGGGYNTDTQYF,TGTGCCAGCAGCCGCGGGGGGGGAGGTTACAACACAGATACGCAGTATTTT
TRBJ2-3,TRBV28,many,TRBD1,CASRYRDRISTDTQYF,TGTGCCAGCAGATACCGGGACAGGATTAGCACAGATACGCAGTATTTT
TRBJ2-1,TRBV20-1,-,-,CSATTFTSYNEQFF,TGCAGTGCTACCACCTTCACCTCTTACAATGAGCAGTTCTTC
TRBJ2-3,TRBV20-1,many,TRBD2,CSARPGLAGGNPATDTQYF,TGCAGTGCTCGGCCCGGACTAGCGGGAGGAAATCCAGCCACAGATACGCAGTATTTT
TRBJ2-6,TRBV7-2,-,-,CASSPSASGANVLTF,TGTGCCAGCAGCCCCTCAGCCTCTGGGGCCAACGTCCTGACTTTC
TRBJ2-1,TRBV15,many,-,CATSQGRSYNEQFF,TGTGCCACCAGTCAGGGTCGGTCCTACAATGAGCAGTTCTTC
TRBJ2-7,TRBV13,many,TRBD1,CASSQFGQGIYEQYF,TGTGCCAGCAGTCAATTTGGACAGGGAATCTACGAGCAGTACTTC
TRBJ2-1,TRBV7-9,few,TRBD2,CASSDGTSGSYNEQFF,TGTGCCAGCAGCGACGGGACTAGCGGGAGCTACAATGAGCAGTTCTTC
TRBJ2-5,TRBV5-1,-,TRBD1,CASSPGQGGSRGSQYF,TGCGCCAGCAGCCCGGGACAGGGTGGGTCCCGGGGGTCCCAGTACTTC
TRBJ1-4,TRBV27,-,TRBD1,CASSFGQGAQKLFF,TGTGCCAGCAGTTTTGGGCAGGGGGCTCAAAAACTGTTTTTT
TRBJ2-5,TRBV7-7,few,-,CASSPGVAGQETQYF,TGTGCTAGCAGCCCCGGGGTGGCGGGCCAAGAGACCCAGTACTTC
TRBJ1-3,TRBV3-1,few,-,CASSHPPDGAGNTIYF,TGTGCCAGCAGCCATCCCCCGGACGGAGCGGGAAACACCATATATTTT
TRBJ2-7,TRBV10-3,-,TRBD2,CAISEGSGRAGYEQYF,TGTGCCATCAGTGAGGGTAGCGGGAGGGCCGGTTACGAGCAGTACTTC
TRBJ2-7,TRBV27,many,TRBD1,CASSLGAGGIDEQYF,TGTGCCAGCAGTTTAGGGGCAGGGGGCATCGACGAGCAGTACTTC
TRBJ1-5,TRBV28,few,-,CASRDRDFNQPQHF,TGTGCCAGCAGGGACAGAGACTTTAATCAGCCCCAGCATTTT
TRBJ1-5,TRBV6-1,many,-,CASSPYSNQPQHF,TGTGCCAGCAGTCCATATAGCAATCAGCCCCAGCATTTT
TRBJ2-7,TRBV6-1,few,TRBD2,CASSDTGTSGRSRSYEQYF,TGTGCCAGCAGTGACACCGGGACTAGCGGGAGGAGTAGGTCCTACGAGCAGTACTTC
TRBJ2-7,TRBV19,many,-,CASSIETGHEQYF,TGTGCCAGTAGTATAGAGACGGGTCACGAACAGTACTTC
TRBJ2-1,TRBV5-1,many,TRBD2,CASSLAPSGRGRNEQFF,TGCGCCAGCAGCTTGGCCCCTAGCGGGAGGGGGCGAAATGAGCAGTTCTTC
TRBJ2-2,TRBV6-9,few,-,CASSYSQRPGWGELFF,TGTGCCAGCAGTTACTCCCAGCGGCCTGGGTGGGGGGAGCTGTTTTTT